This record covers a single TCR beta chain. Measured with immunoSEQ multiplex PCR; TCRdb has only the in-frame clones, and not every one. Counted here are 15,000 to 20,000 clones, about 89% occurring once; the ten biggest clones make up more than 1.5%. Time point noted: pre-treatment baseline. V was cut by 4 bases and J by 8 bases, with 17 bases left in between. From germline, CDR1 is SGHAT and CDR2 FQNNGV. The CDR3 length is 15 residues. This entry is derived from a study of blood T cell dynamics during melanoma immunotherapy. The chain employs TRBV11-2 and TRBJ1-4; no clear D. The sequencing used blood, collected from a patient treated with checkpoint blockade. The receptor comes from a human donor with melanoma. The CDR3 loop reads CASSSRAREGEKLFF. As DNA, the CDR3 is TGTGCCAGCAGCTCCCGGGCCCGGGAAGGCGAAAAACTGTTTTTT.